Shown below are 3 T cell receptor beta chains from a single sample sequenced in a study of CD8+ T cells in alopecia areata. RNA, once extracted, was reverse transcribed into cDNA for use as the sequencing template. Produced via immunoSEQ multiplex PCR; TCRdb's table is partial and in-frame only. The profile shows around 100,000 clones, about 60% of them singletons. Sample treatment: oral pan-JAK inhibitor, 5-10 mg twice daily. The sample in question was CD8+ T cells sorted from blood, obtained at week 24, from a patient treated with tofacitinib. The receptor source for this set is a human donor with alopecia areata.

The rearrangement uses TRBV5-1 and TRBJ2-7; 7 nucleotides line up with TRBD1. V lost 5 bases to trimming and J lost 4 bases; unmatched junction nucleotides: 18. Germline V gene data show CDR1 as SGHRS and CDR2 as YFSETQ. CDR3 length: 17 residues. The CDR3 DNA is TGCGCCAGCAGTTCCACACGGCCGACAGGGCGTGCGTACGAGCAGTACTTC. Encoded protein: CASSSTRPTGRAYEQYF.

V gene TRBV10-3 combines with J gene TRBJ2-7; a weak D match, TRBD1 (6 bases). Germline CDR1 ENHRY, CDR2 SYGVKD. The V gene lost 4 bases and the J gene lost 2 bases, with 6 bases spanning the gap. The CDR3 has 12 amino acids. CDR3 in DNA: TGTGCCATCAGTGCAGGGGCCTACGAGCAGTACTTC. It is translated as CAISAGAYEQYF.

The gene calls are TRBV9 and TRBJ1-5, with D perhaps TRBD1 (6 bases). Germline V gene data show CDR1 as SGDLS and CDR2 as YYNGEE. Trimming removed 4 bases at V and 4 bases at J, with 15 bases between. The CDR3 length is 15 residues. CDR3: CASSFEGVRNQPQHF. For the CDR3, the DNA is TGTGCCAGCAGCTTCGAGGGGGTTAGGAATCAGCCCCAGCATTTT.